This passage covers 8 T cell receptor beta chains from one sample sequenced in a study of T cells in localized non-small cell lung cancer. This table comes from immunoSEQ multiplex PCR, and its TCRdb copy is limited to in-frame clones, with some not included. The table includes 78,000 or so clones, about four fifths detected once. The input for sequencing was peripheral blood, taken before any cancer treatment. These receptors originate from a man aged 40-75 years with stage I lung adenocarcinoma.

This clone appeared a few times. V is TRBV19 and J is TRBJ1-2; 7 bases align to TRBD1. J lost 3 bases, V lost 7 bases, and 8 bases had no gene match. This CDR3 contains 14 residues. Germline-derived CDR1 and CDR2 are LNHDA and SQIVND (reference sequence). CDR3: CASKPTGLDYGYTF. The CDR3 DNA reads as TGTGCCAGTAAGCCGACAGGGTTGGACTATGGCTACACCTTC.

The V call is TRBV11-2, the J call TRBJ1-1, with a tentative D call TRBD1 (5 bases). V was clipped by 0 bases and J by 3 bases, with 11 bases between them. Germline V lookup: CDR1 SGHAT, CDR2 FQNNGV. The CDR3 contains 15 residues. CDR3 region: CASSLEGRVHTEAFF. For the CDR3, the DNA is TGTGCCAGCAGCTTAGAAGGCAGGGTGCACACTGAAGCTTTCTTT.

The chain uses TRBV9 and TRBJ2-7; 13 bases agree with TRBD2. The germline V gene encodes CDR1 SGDLS and CDR2 YYNGEE. The CDR3 is 18 amino acids. With V trimmed by 1 base and J by 5 bases, 12 bases remained unmatched. Here the CDR3 DNA reads TGTGCCAGCAGCGTATACGGACTAGCGGGAGTCCCCGCGGACGAGCAGTACTTC. Its protein is CASSVYGLAGVPADEQYF.

The chain employs TRBV10-3 and TRBJ1-3, with TRBD1 matching 9 bases. V shed 8 bases, J shed 4 bases, and the junction held 9 bases outside the gene matches. CDR3 length: 15 residues. Germline V CDR1 and CDR2: ENHRY, SYGVKD. The CDR3 region is CAIGSKTGGGNTIYF. The CDR3 DNA sequence: TGTGCCATCGGGTCGAAGACAGGGGGAGGAAACACCATATATTTT.

The CDR3 sequence: CSARKRDGYTF. The CDR3 DNA reads as TGCAGTGCTAGAAAGAGGGATGGCTACACCTTC. The chain recombines TRBV20-1 with TRBJ1-2, with D uncertain. CDR1 is DFQATT and CDR2 is SNEGSKA in the germline V gene (reference sequence). The CDR3 is made up of 11 amino acids. The V end was cut by 2 bases, the J end by 6 bases, with 7 bases between.

The genes are TRBV5-6 and TRBJ1-4; unclear D gene. Per the germline V gene, CDR1 is SGHDT and CDR2 is YYEEEE. V was cut by 1 base and J by 4 bases, with 5 bases left in between. The CDR3 is 13 amino acids. CDR3 in amino acids: CASSLIDNEKLFF. The CDR3 bases are TGTGCCAGCAGCTTGATCGATAATGAAAAACTGTTTTTT.

V is TRBV6-5 and J is TRBJ1-3, with a weak D call TRBD1 (5 bases). This CDR3 has 13 amino acids. V lost 7 bases to trimming and J lost 3 bases, with 10 bases between them. The V gene's germline CDR1 is MNHEY and CDR2 SVGAGI. CDR3 amino acids: CASTGQGGNTIYF. The CDR3 DNA is TGTGCCAGCACGGGGCAGGGTGGAAACACCATATATTTT.

The chain recombines TRBV19 with TRBJ1-2; D is unresolved. Trimming cost V 6 bases and J 10 bases, with 12 bases left between them. This CDR3 is 11 amino acids long. Per germline, CDR1 LNHDA and CDR2 SQIVND (reference sequence). This CDR3 reads CASRRTSNYTF. For the CDR3, the DNA is TGTGCCAGTAGACGGACGTCGAACTACACCTTC.